Below are 10 T cell receptor beta chains sequenced from a single sample in a study of PD-1 blockade in mismatch repair-deficient tumors. TCRdb's table, derived via immunoSEQ multiplex PCR, lists solely in-frame clones and lacks some. Of roughly 48,000 clones listed, around 77% were seen once; the top ten hold roughly 3.5%. This specimen consisted of PBMCs, obtained before pembrolizumab treatment. The receptors originated from an adult with mismatch repair-deficient cancer.

This chain joins TRBV19 and TRBJ1-1; D is possibly TRBD1 (6 bases). V lost 10 bases, J lost 1 base, and 13 bases lay in between. The length of the CDR3 is 13 residues. CDR1 LNHDA and CDR2 SQIVND come from the germline V gene (reference sequence). CDR3 protein: CAKGGSENTEAFF. In DNA form, the CDR3 reads TGTGCCAAGGGGGGGTCTGAGAACACTGAAGCTTTCTTT. Complete variable domain (other parts from reference TRBV19 and TRBJ1-1): DGGITQSPKYLFRKEGQNVTLSCEQNLNHDAMYWYRQDPGQGLRLIYYSQIVNDFQKGDIAEGYSVSREKKESFPLTVTSAQKNPTAFYLCAKGGSENTEAFFGQGTRLTVV.

The CDR3 nucleotides are TGTGCCAGCAGTAGGATTAGCGGGAGAATAGAGACCCAGTACTTC. Encoded protein: CASSRISGRIETQYF. The V call is TRBV6-5, the J call TRBJ2-5; 9 bases agree with TRBD2. Trimming took 5 bases from V and 4 from J; bases not matched to a gene: 8. The CDR3 has 15 amino acids. The germline V gene has CDR1 MNHEY and CDR2 SVGAGI.

The J gene is TRBJ1-4, the V gene TRBV19; D call uncertain. Germline-derived CDR1 and CDR2 are LNHDA and SQIVND (reference sequence). This CDR3 is built from 14 residues. The germline V and J ends were trimmed by 8 bases and 6 bases, with 16 bases remaining between them. The CDR3, as DNA: TGTGCCAGTCGCGGTAGGGTTGGAGATGAAAAACTGTTTTTT. Its translation is CASRGRVGDEKLFF.

The CDR3 spells CSSETGGGTGYTF. CDR3 sequence (DNA): TGCAGTTCGGAGACAGGGGGCGGAACTGGCTACACCTTC. The rearrangement uses TRBV29-1 and TRBJ1-2, with 10 bases lining up with TRBD1. The CDR3 sequence is 13 residues long. Germline-derived CDR1 and CDR2 are SQVTM and ANQGSEA.

This clone has just a few counts. The chain couples TRBV7-6 to TRBJ1-5, with 7 bases matching TRBD1. Trimming removed 5 bases from V and 1 base from J; junction bases left unmatched: 5. This CDR3 region has 15 residues. Germline V gene data show CDR1 as SGHVS and CDR2 as FNYEAQ. Written as DNA, the CDR3 is TGTGCCAGCAGCCCCGGGGACAGCAGCAATCAGCCCCAGCATTTT. Protein: CASSPGDSSNQPQHF.

In DNA form, the CDR3 reads TGTGCCTGGAGTGTAGGGTCGGGCGCTGAAGCTTTCTTT. Amino acid sequence: CAWSVGSGAEAFF. The J gene is TRBJ1-1, the V gene TRBV30; D unresolved. The germline V gene encodes CDR1 GTSNPN and CDR2 SVGIG (reference sequence). The CDR3 consists of 13 residues. V lost 0 bases and J lost 6, with 11 bases in between.

The chain combines TRBV30 with TRBJ2-1; D not resolved. The CDR3 is made up of 14 amino acids. Trimming cost V 5 bases and J 1 base, with 12 bases left between them. Germline V gene sequence: CDR1 GTSNPN, CDR2 SVGIG (reference sequence). CDR3 amino acids: CAWAQDGSYNEQFF. CDR3 DNA: TGTGCCTGGGCCCAGGACGGTTCCTACAATGAGCAGTTCTTC.

The J gene is TRBJ1-4, the V gene TRBV5-1; D is undetermined. CDR3 length: 14 amino acids. V shed 2 bases and J shed 6 bases, with 11 bases lying between them. Germline CDR1 and CDR2: SGHRS and YFSETQ. CDR3 bases: TGCGCCAGCAGCTTTTCGGGCGGGGATGAAAAACTGTTTTTT. This sequence encodes CASSFSGGDEKLFF. Full variable domain (missing parts from reference TRBV5-1 and TRBJ1-4): KAGVTQTPRYLIKTRGQQVTLSCSPISGHRSVSWYQQTPGQGLQFLFEYFSETQRNKGNFPGRFSGRQFSNSRSEMNVSTLELGDSALYLCASSFSGGDEKLFFGSGTQLSVL.

The J gene is TRBJ2-5, the V gene TRBV11-3; possibly TRBD1 or TRBD2 for D (6 bases each). Trimming pared 6 bases from V and 4 bases from J, leaving 12 bases between. This CDR3 has 13 amino acids. Germline CDR1 is SGHNT and CDR2 is YENEEA. The CDR3 is CASRRGGRETQYF. The CDR3 DNA follows: TGTGCCAGCAGGAGAGGGGGGCGAGAGACCCAGTACTTC. Combining the CDR3 with reference TRBV11-3 and TRBJ2-5 gives the whole variable domain EAGVVQSPRYKIIEKKQPVAFWCNPISGHNTLYWYLQNLGQGPELLIRYENEEAVDDSQLPKDRFSAERLKGVDSTLKIQPAELGDSAVYLCASRRGGRETQYFGPGTRLLVL.

CDR3 sequence: CASSEQLAGDTGELFF. The CDR3 nucleotides read TGTGCCAGCAGTGAACAATTAGCGGGAGATACCGGGGAGCTGTTTTTT. The rearrangement uses TRBV6-1 and TRBJ2-2, with TRBD2 matching over 9 bases. Germline CDR1 and CDR2: MNHNS and SASEGT. The CDR3 sequence is 16 residues long. V trimming: 2 bases; J trimming: 5 bases; junction bases outside the gene matches: 6.